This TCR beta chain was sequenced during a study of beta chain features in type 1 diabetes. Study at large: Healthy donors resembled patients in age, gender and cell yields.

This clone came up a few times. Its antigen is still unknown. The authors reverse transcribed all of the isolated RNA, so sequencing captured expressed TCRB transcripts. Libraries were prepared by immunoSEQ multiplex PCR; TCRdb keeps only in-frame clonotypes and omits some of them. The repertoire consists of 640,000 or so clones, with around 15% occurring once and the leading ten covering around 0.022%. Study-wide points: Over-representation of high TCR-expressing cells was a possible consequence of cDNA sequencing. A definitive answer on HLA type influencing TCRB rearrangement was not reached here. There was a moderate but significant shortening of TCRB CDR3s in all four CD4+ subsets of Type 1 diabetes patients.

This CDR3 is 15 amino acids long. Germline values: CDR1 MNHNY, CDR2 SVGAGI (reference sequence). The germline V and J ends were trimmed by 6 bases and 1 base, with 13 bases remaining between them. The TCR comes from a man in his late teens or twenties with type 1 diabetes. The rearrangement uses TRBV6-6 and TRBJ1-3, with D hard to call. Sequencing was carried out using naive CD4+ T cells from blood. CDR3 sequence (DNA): TGTGCCAGCAGCACCGACATGGGATCTGGAAACACCATATATTTT. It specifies CASSTDMGSGNTIYF.